This TCR beta chain appears in the sequencing data of a study of T cell responses to AZD1222 COVID-19 vaccine (dated by TCRdb to about 2021). About the investigation overall: Because spike-specific TCR depth and breadth did not differ between the two schedules, AZD1222 recipients who got a second dose at roughly 4 weeks were pooled with those who got a second dose at roughly 12 weeks. Enrollment into the trials was organized by age into subgroups of 18-55, 56-69 and 70-plus years, and those subgroups contained roughly 150, 30 and 60 TCR-sequenced participants, respectively. TCR sequencing was performed for 230 to 250 trial participants, of whom about 200 were given two doses of AZD1222 and around 25 were given two doses of MenACWY control vaccine. Study-level results and caveats: No day 14 peak-response samples were available, so repertoires were characterized only after the peak T cell response. In the small 56-69-year group, the increase in depth fell short of significance, most likely because of low power. Only six AZD1222 recipients were SARS-CoV-2 seropositive at baseline, limiting conclusions about previously exposed vaccinees. CD4 TCRs associated with the vaccine covered the entire spike protein, and the dominant responses were in regions 160-218 and 743-854. After two AZD1222 doses, both the breadth and the depth of spike-specific TCRs were significantly higher than at day 0 and than in MenACWY recipients. Participants were mostly white British and included more females than males, and it was suggested by the authors that clonal diversity may have been underestimated. Epitopes outside the regions mutated in the B.1.351 and B.1.1.7 variants were reportedly recognized by nearly half of the unique spike-specific TCRs.

The CDR3 regions of human TCRbeta chains were analyzed by immunosequencing. The paper's processing steps were these. Repertoire TCRs were checked for matches against a reference library of SARS-CoV-2-specific TCRs that had been generated using the MIRA antigen-specificity platform. Breadth was defined as the fraction of unique TCRs that were SARS-CoV-2-associated. Depth was defined as the fraction of total T cells that were SARS-CoV-2-associated. Using the MIRA data, each spike-specific TCR was assigned both to the spike region to which the TCR was reactive and to a CD4 or CD8 class. Log10-transformed breadth and depth values were compared by one-way ANOVA with Sidak's multiple comparisons tests. TCRdb stores this immuneACCESS table with in-frame sequences only. Part of the clones is absent; in the studies checked, under half of the shortfall reflects unresolved V genes, and no reason is known for the rest. V and J calls plus clone size are reproduced from that table; the DNA served to infer D and trimming. Recorded for this sample are approximately 94,000 clones; 88% of them occurred a single time. The biggest ten clones account for about 2% of the sample.

The label giving this sample's time point can be read as: baseline before first vaccination. Samples from vaccinated people were obtained from the UK trials COV001 and COV002, which included a single-blind randomized controlled phase 2/3 trial of AZD1222 (ChAdOx1 nCoV-19) in healthy adults. For TCRbeta chain sequencing, PBMC samples were collected from trial participants at day 0 and at day 28 after the second dose. About this clone itself: The specificity of this receptor is unknown. Base quality data are lacking; no much larger clone is found one base away.

Relative to germline, V is 4 bases shorter and J is 3 bases shorter, with 10 bases between their ends. The germline V gene sets CDR1 to ENHRY and CDR2 to SYGVKD. The CDR3 sequence holds 14 residues, the cysteine and phenylalanine included. CDR3 DNA is the only sequence kept; it has 42 bases, read in frame from the first base. The TCR comes from an adult in good health. The rearranged chain carries TRBV10-3 and TRBJ1-5; the D segment could be TRBD1, given 5 matching bases. The sample here was peripheral blood, taken on day 0 of AZD1222 vaccination. The CDR3 protein is CAISGDGINQPQHF. The sequenced DNA: TGTGCCATCAGTGGGGACGGGATCAATCAGCCCCAGCATTTT.